This passage covers 32 T cell receptor beta chains from one sample sequenced in a study of response to subunit inactivated influenza vaccine. Each CDR3 protein is one row after TCRdb ran MiXCR on the RT-PCR reads. There are about 540,000 distinct CDR3 sequences in the sample; approximately 22% occur only once, and roughly 2.8% lies in the top ten. Separately, the same data were catalogued under a study of T cells expressing NK-cell markers. According to that study: TCR beta cDNA was made by 5'RACE template switching with UMIs.

Sequencing was performed on CD4+ T cells sorted from PBMCs, taken roughly 12 days after vaccination. Receptors originate from a man in his forties or fifties who received an inactivated influenza vaccine.

The chain joins TRBV6-2 or TRBV6-3 to TRBJ1-2; D is unclear. Per the germline V gene, CDR1 is MNHEY and CDR2 is SVGEGT. The CDR3 totals 13 residues. V lost 2 bases and J 7 bases, leaving 11 bases between the germline ends. CDR3 region: CASSYVRTAGYTF. In DNA, the CDR3 is TGTGCCAGCAGTTACGTCAGGACGGCTGGCTACACCTTC.

This clonotype was observed a handful of times. This chain connects TRBV6-6 to TRBJ2-7; D not certain. This CDR3 spans 13 amino acids. The germline V and J ends were trimmed by 2 bases and 0 bases, with 5 bases remaining between them. The germline V gene has CDR1 MNHNY and CDR2 SVGAGI (reference sequence). CDR3 coding DNA: TGTGCCAGCAGTTACCAGAGCTCCTACGAGCAGTACTTC. This codes for CASSYQSSYEQYF.

A few counts support this clonotype. The J gene is TRBJ2-1, the V gene TRBV5-1; no firm D call. The CDR3 has 14 amino acids. Trimming cost V 0 bases and J 6 bases, with 10 bases left between them. The germline V gene encodes CDR1 SGHRS and CDR2 YFSETQ. CDR3 sequence: CASSLAGSPNEQFF. The CDR3 nucleotides are TGCGCCAGCAGCTTGGCTGGCAGCCCCAATGAGCAGTTCTTC.

V and J are TRBV29-1 and TRBJ1-5; 8 bases line up with TRBD1. This CDR3 has 14 residues. Germline V lookup: CDR1 SQVTM, CDR2 ANQGSEA. The V segment lost 6 bases and the J segment 2 bases; nucleotides outside the gene matches: 6. CDR3 nucleotide sequence: TGCAGCGTCGCCCAGGGGGCGGGCAATCAGCCCCAGCATTTT. Translating it yields CSVAQGAGNQPQHF.

This rearrangement joins TRBV3-1 to TRBJ1-1; tentative D call: TRBD1 (5 bases). CDR3 size: 14 residues. The V and J ends lost 2 bases and 3 bases respectively, with 10 bases between them. CDR1 and CDR2 (germline): LGHDT, YNNKEL (reference sequence). Here the CDR3 DNA reads TGTGCCAGCAGCCAATTGCAGGGTGACACTGAAGCTTTCTTT. As protein: CASSQLQGDTEAFF.

V gene TRBV7-8 combines with J gene TRBJ1-4, with D perhaps matching TRBD1 (5 bases). V was trimmed by 5 bases and J by 5 bases, leaving 12 bases between them. Germline CDR1 is SGHVS and CDR2 is FQNEAQ. There are 14 residues in the CDR3. This chain's CDR3 is CASSRLGENEKLFF. CDR3 nucleotides: TGTGCCAGCAGCCGGCTGGGGGAGAATGAAAAACTGTTTTTT. Together with reference TRBV7-8 and TRBJ1-4, the CDR3 gives the full variable domain: GAGVSQSPRYKVAKRGQDVALRCDPISGHVSLFWYQQALGQGPEFLTYFQNEAQLDKSGLPSDRFFAERPEGSVSTLKIQRTQQEDSAVYLCASSRLGENEKLFFGSGTQLSVL.

The chain links TRBV7-6 to TRBJ2-4; 8 positions match TRBD1. There are 16 residues in the CDR3. V gave up 5 bases and J gave up 4 bases; unmatched junction bases: 10. Germline CDR1 SGHVS, CDR2 FNYEAQ. The CDR3 DNA sequence: TGTGCCAGCAGCCCCGTAGTAGGACAGGGTAAAAACATTCAGTACTTC. This translates into CASSPVVGQGKNIQYF.

This clonotype was picked up a small number of times. The chain is built from TRBV10-3 and TRBJ1-5, with a tentative D call TRBD1 (6 bases). V shed 10 bases and J shed 4 bases, with 17 bases lying between them. The germline V gene encodes CDR1 ENHRY and CDR2 SYGVKD. This CDR3 is built from 14 residues. The CDR3 reads CATAEQGGNQPQHF. The CDR3 DNA is TGTGCCACGGCAGAACAGGGTGGGAATCAGCCCCAGCATTTT.

The rearrangement links TRBV30 to TRBJ2-5; D is ambiguous. V was cut by 0 bases and J by 2 bases, with 7 bases left in between. This CDR3 contains 13 residues. Germline lookup yields CDR1 GTSNPN and CDR2 SVGIG (reference sequence). The CDR3 reads CAWSVLRQETQYF. CDR3 nucleotide sequence: TGTGCCTGGAGTGTTCTCCGACAAGAGACCCAGTACTTC. Full variable domain (outside the CDR3, taken from reference TRBV30 and TRBJ2-5): SQTIHQWPATLVQPVGSPLSLECTVEGTSNPNLYWYRQAAGRGLQLLFYSVGIGQISSEVPQNLSASRPQDRQFILSSKKLLLSDSGFYLCAWSVLRQETQYFGPGTRLLVL.

V is TRBV28 and J is TRBJ2-3, with TRBD2 identical over 7 bases. Germline CDR1 MDHEN, CDR2 SYDVKM. The CDR3 runs 15 residues. J gave up 5 bases and V 2 bases, and 7 bases lay outside the gene matches. CDR3 nucleotides: TGTGCCAGCAGTTTAGGGCGGGAGTCCGGAGATACGCAGTATTTT. The encoded protein is CASSLGRESGDTQYF.

V gene TRBV30 combines with J gene TRBJ1-2, with D uncertain. V lost 2 bases and J 7 bases, leaving 23 bases between the germline ends. CDR1 and CDR2 from the germline V gene are GTSNPN and SVGIG (reference sequence). The CDR3 contains 16 residues. The CDR3 bases are TGTGCCTGGAGTCTTTCCCGGGCCCGTCGAGGGTTTGGCTACACCTTC. Its translation: CAWSLSRARRGFGYTF.

This clonotype was recorded a few times. The chain combines TRBV20-1 with TRBJ2-1; D gene unclear. V lost 6 bases to trimming and J lost 5 bases, with 8 bases between them. From germline, CDR1 is DFQATT and CDR2 SNEGSKA (reference sequence). This CDR3 comprises 11 residues. The CDR3 loop is CSAHTHNEQFF. For the CDR3, the DNA is TGCAGTGCACATACCCACAATGAGCAGTTCTTC.

The chain has TRBV29-1 and TRBJ2-7, with 9 nucleotides matching TRBD1. Germline trimming cut 4 bases from V and 2 bases from J; bases unmatched to any gene: 3. Germline V gene lookup returns CDR1 SQVTM and CDR2 ANQGSEA. The CDR3 is 13 amino acids. The CDR3 coding sequence is TGCAGCGTTGGGGACAGGGAAACCTACGAGCAGTACTTC. Residues: CSVGDRETYEQYF.

The chain carries TRBV5-4 and TRBJ2-3; D is undetermined. The length of the CDR3 is 14 residues. V was clipped by 4 bases and J by 1 base, with 10 bases between them. The germline V gene encodes CDR1 SGHNT and CDR2 YYREEE (reference sequence). CDR3 nucleotides: TGTGCCAGCAGCATACCGTCCCGCACAGATACGCAGTATTTT. This translates into CASSIPSRTDTQYF.

CDR3 residues: CASSEDRGRPPDTQYF. The CDR3 DNA follows: TGTGCCAGCAGTGAAGACCGCGGGAGGCCCCCGGATACGCAGTATTTT. The gene calls are TRBV2 and TRBJ2-3; 8 positions agree with TRBD2. This CDR3 contains 16 residues. CDR1 and CDR2 (germline): SNHLY, FYNNEI. V shed 1 base, J shed 6 bases, and the junction held 9 bases outside the gene matches.

V gene TRBV6-1 combines with J gene TRBJ2-3; 7 nucleotides agree with TRBD1. This CDR3 contains 16 residues. The V segment lost 6 bases and the J segment 4 bases; nucleotides outside the gene matches: 13. Germline V gene sequence: CDR1 MNHNS, CDR2 SASEGT. CDR3 in amino acids: CASSEGATDLADTQYF. The CDR3, as DNA: TGTGCCAGCAGCGAGGGGGCGACGGATCTGGCAGATACGCAGTATTTT.

This clonotype appeared a few times. This sequence joins TRBV20-1 and TRBJ2-2; TRBD1 might be the D (6 bases). Trimming cost V 1 base and J 6 bases, with 18 bases left between them. The CDR3 has 16 amino acids. CDR1 and CDR2 from the germline V gene are DFQATT and SNEGSKA (reference sequence). The chain's CDR3 is CSARVGATGWSGELFF. In DNA form, the CDR3 reads TGCAGTGCTAGAGTGGGGGCTACGGGGTGGTCCGGGGAGCTGTTTTTT.

This clonotype was recorded many times. The chain employs TRBV11-2 and TRBJ2-3; TRBD1 matches at 8 bases. The CDR3 is made up of 15 amino acids. Germline CDR1 and CDR2: SGHAT and FQNNGV. V lost 5 bases, J lost 0 bases, and 4 bases stayed unmatched. The CDR3 nucleotides read TGTGCCAGCAGCCTACGACAGGGGAGCACAGATACGCAGTATTTT. Translating it yields CASSLRQGSTDTQYF.

The chain couples TRBV5-1 to TRBJ2-1; 11 bases match TRBD2. Trimming took 1 base from V and 7 from J; bases not matched to a gene: 4. Germline-derived CDR1 and CDR2 are SGHRS and YFSETQ. This CDR3 is 15 amino acids long. For the CDR3, the DNA is TGCGCCAGCAGCTTGACTAGCGGGGGCGGGAATGAGCAGTTCTTC. Translating it yields CASSLTSGGGNEQFF. Using reference TRBV5-1 and TRBJ2-1 for the parts outside the CDR3, the full variable domain is KAGVTQTPRYLIKTRGQQVTLSCSPISGHRSVSWYQQTPGQGLQFLFEYFSETQRNKGNFPGRFSGRQFSNSRSEMNVSTLELGDSALYLCASSLTSGGGNEQFFGPGTRLTVL.

This clonotype was detected only once. The chain couples TRBV12-3 or TRBV12-4 to TRBJ2-5; D is ambiguous. Trimming left V 6 bases short and J 4 bases short, with 18 bases between. The CDR3 runs to 15 residues. This chain's CDR3 is CASRQHRTRRETQYF. In DNA form, the CDR3 reads TGTGCCAGCAGGCAACATCGGACCCGAAGAGAGACCCAGTACTTC.

Ten or more counts support this clonotype. The rearrangement uses TRBV11-2 and TRBJ2-5, with 8 bases identical to TRBD1. CDR1 is SGHAT and CDR2 is FQNNGV in the germline V gene. V shed 5 bases and J 2 bases; nucleotides not matched to a gene: 7. This CDR3 is built from 15 residues. The CDR3 nucleotides read TGTGCCAGCAGCCCCGGGACAGGCCGACAAGAGACCCAGTACTTC. This codes for CASSPGTGRQETQYF. Complete variable domain (other parts from reference TRBV11-2 and TRBJ2-5): EAGVAQSPRYKIIEKRQSVAFWCNPISGHATLYWYQQILGQGPKLLIQFQNNGVVDDSQLPKDRFSAERLKGVDSTLKIQPAKLEDSAVYLCASSPGTGRQETQYFGPGTRLLVL.

The chain links TRBV5-1 to TRBJ2-5, with TRBD1 as a possible D gene (6 bases). Germline CDR1 reads SGHRS; CDR2 reads YFSETQ. There are 13 residues in the CDR3. V shed 6 bases and J shed 0 bases, with 9 bases lying between them. This CDR3 reads CASTRQDQETQYF. In nucleotides, the CDR3 is TGCGCCAGCACGCGACAGGACCAAGAGACCCAGTACTTC.

V usage is TRBV9 and J usage is TRBJ2-1, with 7 bases identical to TRBD2. The CDR3 extends over 18 amino acids. With V trimmed by 0 bases and J by 5 bases, 14 bases remained unmatched. Per germline, CDR1 SGDLS and CDR2 YYNGEE. The CDR3 protein is CASSVATWGGYQNNEQFF. The DNA of the CDR3 is TGTGCCAGCAGCGTAGCTACATGGGGGGGATACCAGAACAATGAGCAGTTCTTC.

This sequence joins TRBV14 and TRBJ2-4; no firm D call. This CDR3 comprises 12 residues. The V and J ends lost 3 bases and 3 bases respectively, with 3 bases between them. CDR1 and CDR2 (germline): SGHDN, FVKESK. The CDR3 nucleotides are TGTGCCAGCAGCCAGAACAAAAACATTCAGTACTTC. Translation: CASSQNKNIQYF.

This clonotype was seen only a few times. The gene calls are TRBV29-1 and TRBJ2-1; 14 nucleotides align to TRBD2. The CDR3 loop spans 15 amino acids. V was pared by 6 bases and J by 8 bases, with 9 bases of the junction left unmatched. The germline V gene has CDR1 SQVTM and CDR2 ANQGSEA. CDR3 nucleotide sequence: TGCAGCGTACACGGGACTAGCGGGAGTCTAGATGAGCAGTTCTTC. This translates into CSVHGTSGSLDEQFF.

This sequence joins TRBV14 and TRBJ2-2; 7 positions match TRBD1. J gave up 3 bases and V 2 bases, and 9 bases lay outside the gene matches. The length of the CDR3 is 17 residues. Germline CDR1 and CDR2: SGHDN and FVKESK. The CDR3 spells CASSQHTGTVYTGELFF. CDR3 DNA: TGTGCCAGCAGCCAACACACCGGGACAGTCTACACCGGGGAGCTGTTTTTT.

The V gene is TRBV5-1, the J gene TRBJ2-3; D is undetermined. This CDR3 comprises 13 residues. Germline assignment: CDR1 SGHRS and CDR2 YFSETQ. Trimming pared 4 bases from V and 3 bases from J, leaving 9 bases between. The CDR3, as DNA: TGCGCCAGCAGCGTGCAGGAGACAGATACGCAGTATTTT. It codes for CASSVQETDTQYF.

This CDR3 reads CSVTGQGSTEAFF. DNA of the CDR3: TGCAGCGTGACCGGACAGGGGAGCACTGAAGCTTTCTTT. The chain is built from TRBV29-1 and TRBJ1-1, with 9 bases matching TRBD1. Losses at the gene ends were 6 bases for V and 4 bases for J; bases not matched to a gene: 6. The CDR3 is made up of 13 amino acids. Germline V lookup: CDR1 SQVTM, CDR2 ANQGSEA.

This clonotype turned up a few times. This chain links TRBV4-2 with TRBJ2-7, with 8 bases fitting TRBD1. With 1 base clipped from V and 2 bases from J, the junction kept 10 bases outside the gene matches. Germline V CDR1 and CDR2: LGHNA, YNFKEQ. The length of the CDR3 is 17 residues. The CDR3 coding sequence is TGTGCCAGCAGCCAAGGGTTGTTGGGGACAGGCCCCTACGAGCAGTACTTC. This codes for CASSQGLLGTGPYEQYF.

This chain connects TRBV19 to TRBJ2-2, with TRBD2 matching over 10 bases. Germline-derived CDR1 and CDR2 are LNHDA and SQIVND (reference sequence). The CDR3 runs to 16 residues. V dropped 5 bases and J dropped 0; count of bases not matched to a gene: 3. This chain's CDR3 is CASSGGLAANTGELFF. DNA for the CDR3: TGTGCCAGTAGTGGAGGACTAGCGGCGAACACCGGGGAGCTGTTTTTT.

This chain joins TRBV10-3 and TRBJ2-7, with D possibly matching TRBD1 (6 bases). Trimming pared 6 bases from V and 3 bases from J, leaving 12 bases between. The CDR3 sequence is 13 residues long. Looked up from germline, CDR1 is ENHRY and CDR2 is SYGVKD. CDR3 nucleotides: TGTGCCATCAGCGCCGGACAGTTCTACGAGCAGTACTTC. Translation gives CAISAGQFYEQYF.

The chain combines TRBV7-2 with TRBJ2-7, with D maybe TRBD2 (5 bases). The germline V gene has CDR1 SGHTA and CDR2 FQGNSA. This CDR3 has 14 amino acids. V lost 1 base and J lost 3, with 10 bases in between. CDR3 residues: CASSLDHGGYEQYF. CDR3 DNA: TGTGCCAGCAGCTTAGACCACGGAGGCTACGAGCAGTACTTC.